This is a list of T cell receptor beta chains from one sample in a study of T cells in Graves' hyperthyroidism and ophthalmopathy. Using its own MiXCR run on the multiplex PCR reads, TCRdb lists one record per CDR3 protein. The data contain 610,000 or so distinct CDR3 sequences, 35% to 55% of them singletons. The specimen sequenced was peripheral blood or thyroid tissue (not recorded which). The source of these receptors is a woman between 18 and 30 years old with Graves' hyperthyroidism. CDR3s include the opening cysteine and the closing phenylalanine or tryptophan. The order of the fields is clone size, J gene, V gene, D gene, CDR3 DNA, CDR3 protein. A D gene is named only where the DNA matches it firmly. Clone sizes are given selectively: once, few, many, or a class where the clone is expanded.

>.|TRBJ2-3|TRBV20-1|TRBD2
TGCAGTGCTAGATTGGTACTAGCGGGAGGGCCAGATACGCAGTATTTT
CSARLVLAGGPDTQYF
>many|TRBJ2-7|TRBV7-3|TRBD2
TGTGCCAGCAGCAGACTAGCGGGAGATTTTTACGAGCAGTACTTC
CASSRLAGDFYEQYF
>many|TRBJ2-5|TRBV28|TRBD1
TGTGCCAGCAGTTTATGGGACGACAGGGGTCAGACCCAGTACTTC
CASSLWDDRGQTQYF
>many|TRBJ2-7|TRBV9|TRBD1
TGTGCCAGCAGTAGGGGGCAAGTCTACGAGCAGTACTTC
CASSRGQVYEQYF
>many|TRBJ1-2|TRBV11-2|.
TGTGCCAGCAGCCCCTCGGGATTCTCAGTCTATGGCTACACCTTC
CASSPSGFSVYGYTF
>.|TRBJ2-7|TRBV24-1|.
TGTGCCACCAGCCTAAAACAGGGTACCGAGCAGTACTTC
CATSLKQGTEQYF
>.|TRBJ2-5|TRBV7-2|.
TGTGCCAGCAGCCTGCTGGAGGGCAGTGAGGAGACCCAGTACTTC
CASSLLEGSEETQYF
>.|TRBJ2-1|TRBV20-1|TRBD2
TGCAGTGCTAGAGATTGGATTAGCGGGAGTTTGTCATACAATGAGCAGTTCTTC
CSARDWISGSLSYNEQFF
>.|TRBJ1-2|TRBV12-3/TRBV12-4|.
TGTGCCAGCAGTATGCAGGGGCGGATTGGCTACACCTTC
CASSMQGRIGYTF
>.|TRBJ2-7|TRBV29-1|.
TGCAGCCTTTTGGCAGGGGCCTACGAGCAGTACTTC
CSLLAGAYEQYF
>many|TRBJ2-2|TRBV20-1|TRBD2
TGCAGTGTTTTAAGCGGGAGGGTCACCGGGGAGCTGTTTTTT
CSVLSGRVTGELFF
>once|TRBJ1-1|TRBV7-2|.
TGTGCCAGCACCCACGTATCAGGGGATTGGGACACTGAAGCTTTCTTT
CASTHVSGDWDTEAFF
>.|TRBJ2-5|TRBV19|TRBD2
TGTGCCAGTAGTCCCCTAGCGGGAAGGGGAGAGACCCAGTACTTC
CASSPLAGRGETQYF
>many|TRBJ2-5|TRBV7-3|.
TGTGCCAGCAGCTTATTCGGATTGGGGGCGGGAGAAGGAGAGACCCAGTACTTC
CASSLFGLGAGEGETQYF
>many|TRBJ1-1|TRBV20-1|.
TGCAGTGTACCCAGGGGCTCGAACACTGAAGCTTTCTTT
CSVPRGSNTEAFF
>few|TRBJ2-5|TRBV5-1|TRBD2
TGCGCCAGCAGCTTACCCACAGGGGCCGGGACTAGCGGGAGCCTCCAAGAGACCCAGTACTTC
CASSLPTGAGTSGSLQETQYF
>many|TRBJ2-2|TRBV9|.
TGTGCCAGCAGCGCCTTACACGGGGAGCTGTTTTTT
CASSALHGELFF
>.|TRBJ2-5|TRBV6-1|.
TGTGCCAGCAGTGAAGAGTTTTGGGAGACCCAGTACTTC
CASSEEFWETQYF
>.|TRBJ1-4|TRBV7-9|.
TGTGCCAGCAGCTTCGGGTTCGGACAGAGTAATGAAAAACTGTTTTTT
CASSFGFGQSNEKLFF
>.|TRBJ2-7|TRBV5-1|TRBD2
TGCGCCAGCAGCTTGGTCGCCGGGACTAGCGGGAGTTACGAGCAGTACTTC
CASSLVAGTSGSYEQYF
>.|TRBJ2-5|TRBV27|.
TGTGCCAGCACCCGGCGGGGGACACAGAACTTC
CASTRRGTQNF
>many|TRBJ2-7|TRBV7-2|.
TGTGCCAGCAGCTTAGTATGGGCGGGGACCTACGAGCAGTACTTC
CASSLVWAGTYEQYF
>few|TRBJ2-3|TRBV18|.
TGTGCCAGCTCACCAGGAACAGGGCGAGATACGCAGTATTTT
CASSPGTGRDTQYF
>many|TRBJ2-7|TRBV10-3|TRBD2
TGTGCCATCAGTGAAGGGACTAGCGGGAGATACGAGCAGTACTTC
CAISEGTSGRYEQYF
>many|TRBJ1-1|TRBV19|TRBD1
TGTGCCAGTAGTACAGGGGGGAACACTGAAGCTTTCTTT
CASSTGGNTEAFF
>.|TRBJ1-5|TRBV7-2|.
TGTGCCAGCAGCACCTCGGACAGCGTCAATCAGCCCCAGCATTTT
CASSTSDSVNQPQHF
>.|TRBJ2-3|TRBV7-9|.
TGTGCCAGCAGTACTGGGCGGCTTAGCGGCTTCGCAGATACGCAGTATTTT
CASSTGRLSGFADTQYF
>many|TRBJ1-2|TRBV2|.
TGTGCCAGCACCGAACGGGCGGTAAACTATGGCTACACCTTC
CASTERAVNYGYTF
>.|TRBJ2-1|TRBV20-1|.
TGCAGTGCCCTGGGACGGGGTAGATACAATGAGCAGTTCTTC
CSALGRGRYNEQFF
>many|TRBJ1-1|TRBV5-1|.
TGCGCCAGCAGCTTGGACGGGAGCACTGAAGCTTTCTTT
CASSLDGSTEAFF
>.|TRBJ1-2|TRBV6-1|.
TGTGCCAGCGGAGGGACGGAACGCTATGGCTACACCTTC
CASGGTERYGYTF
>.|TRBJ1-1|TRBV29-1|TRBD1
TGCAGCGTATGTCCCGGGACAGGGACTGAAGCTTTCTTT
CSVCPGTGTEAFF
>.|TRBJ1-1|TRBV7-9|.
TGTGCCAGCAGCGTCGGATGGGGAGAGGCCGCTTTCTTT
CASSVGWGEAAFF
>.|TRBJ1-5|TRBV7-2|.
TGTGCCAGCAGCGCCTGGGACGGGTGGGGCAATCAGCCCCAGCATTTT
CASSAWDGWGNQPQHF
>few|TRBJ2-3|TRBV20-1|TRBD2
TGCAGTGCTAGGGATCGAGATCGTGGGACTAGCGGGATGAGGGATACGCAGTATTTT
CSARDRDRGTSGMRDTQYF
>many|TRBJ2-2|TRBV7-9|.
TGTGCCAGCAGCTTCAGAGCGAGCGTTAACACCGGGGAGCTGTTTTTT
CASSFRASVNTGELFF
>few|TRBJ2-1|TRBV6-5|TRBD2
TGTGCCAGCAGGACTAGCGGGAGGAATGAGCAGTTCTTC
CASRTSGRNEQFF
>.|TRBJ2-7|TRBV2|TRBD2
TGTGCCAGCAGAGGCGGACTAGCGGTCAAAGAGCAGTACTTC
CASRGGLAVKEQYF
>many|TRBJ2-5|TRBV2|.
TGTGCCAGCAGTGATATTGGGCCAGGGACCCAGTACTTC
CASSDIGPGTQYF
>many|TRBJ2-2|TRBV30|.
TGTGCCTGGAGCCTAGGGGAGGCCGGGGAGCTGTTTTTT
CAWSLGEAGELFF
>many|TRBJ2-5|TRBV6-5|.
TGTGCCAGCAGTTACTCGCTAGAGTACCAAGAGACCCAGTACTTC
CASSYSLEYQETQYF